These T cell receptor beta chains were read from a single sample in a study of neurological immune-mediated disorders. TCRdb fed the 5' RACE reads into MiXCR, producing one record per CDR3 protein. The sample lists roughly 57,000 distinct CDR3 sequences, 20% to 30% occurring once. Sequencing was done on a sample of PBMCs. The source of these receptors is a man between 60 and 75 years old with HTLV-1-associated myelopathy (HAM/TSP). The CDR3 runs from the conserved cysteine through the conserved F or W. The D gene is left open where the match is weak. For some rows the clone size is stated as once, few or many, or as a class when expanded; others skip it.

abundance,j_gene,d_gene,v_gene,CDR3aa,CDR3nt
.,TRBJ1-1,.,TRBV7-8,CASSYSGQPGFNTEAFF,TGTGCCAGCAGCTACTCCGGACAGCCGGGATTTAACACTGAAGCTTTCTTT
many,TRBJ2-5,TRBD2,TRBV15,CATSLRGGQETQYF,TGTGCCACCAGCCTTCGCGGGGGCCAAGAGACCCAGTACTTC
.,TRBJ2-5,TRBD2,TRBV20-1,CSATTLGGSGETQYF,TGCAGTGCTACCACCCTCGGGGGGTCAGGAGAGACCCAGTACTTC
many,TRBJ1-6,.,TRBV27,CASSPISRDRNSPLHF,TGTGCCAGCAGTCCCATATCCAGGGACCGCAATTCACCCCTCCACTTT
many,TRBJ1-2,TRBD1,TRBV10-3,CAISESGQGNYGYTF,TGTGCCATCAGTGAGTCGGGACAGGGGAACTATGGCTACACCTTC
.,TRBJ2-3,.,TRBV12-3/TRBV12-4,CASSFYSTDTQYF,TGTGCCAGCAGTTTCTACAGCACAGATACGCAGTATTTT
many,TRBJ1-2,.,TRBV10-3,CAISERENYGYTF,TGTGCCATCAGTGAACGGGAGAACTATGGCTACACCTTC
few,TRBJ1-1,.,TRBV6-1,CASKLGGNTEAFF,TGTGCCAGCAAACTCGGGGGGAACACTGAAGCTTTCTTT
many,TRBJ1-1,.,TRBV9,CASSRGPSGDTEAFF,TGTGCCAGCAGCCGTGGGCCATCTGGCGACACTGAAGCTTTCTTT
many,TRBJ2-1,.,TRBV4-1,CASSQGRRRIDNEQFF,TGCGCCAGCAGCCAAGGGCGACGGCGGATTGACAATGAGCAGTTCTTC
.,TRBJ2-3,.,TRBV5-8,CASSFQGRPSTDTQYF,TGTGCCAGCAGCTTTCAGGGGCGCCCTAGCACAGATACGCAGTATTTT
few,TRBJ2-3,TRBD2,TRBV6-4,CASNRGVTDTQYF,TGTGCCAGCAACCGGGGGGTTACAGATACGCAGTATTTT
many,TRBJ2-1,.,TRBV5-8,CASSLFIKTLSGYNEQFF,TGTGCCAGCAGCTTGTTCATCAAAACACTATCGGGGTACAATGAGCAGTTCTTC
.,TRBJ2-4,.,TRBV6-5,CASSYKYRDIQYF,TGTGCCAGCAGTTACAAATACAGGGACATTCAGTACTTC
many,TRBJ1-5,TRBD1,TRBV6-5,CASRPQGRNQPQHF,TGTGCCAGCAGGCCACAGGGGCGCAATCAGCCCCAGCATTTT
many,TRBJ2-4,.,TRBV5-1,CASSLGAPKNIQYF,TGCGCCAGCAGCTTGGGGGCGCCCAAAAACATTCAGTACTTC
many,TRBJ2-3,.,TRBV20-1,CSAIDSGADTQYF,TGCAGTGCTATCGATAGCGGCGCAGATACGCAGTATTTT
.,TRBJ2-7,.,TRBV27,CASSLRDTSEQYF,TGTGCCAGCAGTTTAAGGGATACGAGCGAGCAGTACTTC
.,TRBJ2-7,TRBD2,TRBV20-1,CSARRAGEGYEQYF,TGCAGTGCTAGACGAGCGGGAGAAGGGTACGAGCAGTACTTC
medium-sized,TRBJ2-2,.,TRBV12-3/TRBV12-4,CASSFVGGGTGELFF,TGTGCCAGCAGTTTTGTGGGAGGGGGCACCGGGGAGCTGTTTTTT
many,TRBJ2-3,.,TRBV12-3/TRBV12-4,CASSLDGRGTDTQYF,TGTGCCAGCAGTTTAGACGGGCGAGGCACAGATACGCAGTATTTT
.,TRBJ2-7,.,TRBV27,CASSLGVFYEQYF,TGTGCCAGCAGTTTAGGAGTTTTCTACGAGCAGTACTTC
many,TRBJ2-1,.,TRBV7-2,CASSLEGVGEQFF,TGTGCCAGCAGCTTAGAGGGAGTCGGTGAGCAGTTCTTC
many,TRBJ1-1,.,TRBV28,CASSPLGQGDFAEAFF,TGTGCCAGCAGTCCCCTGGGGCAGGGCGATTTCGCTGAAGCTTTCTTT
many,TRBJ2-2,.,TRBV3-1,CASSLRSTGRPTGELFF,TGTGCCAGCAGCCTAAGAAGCACAGGGAGACCCACCGGGGAGCTGTTTTTT
many,TRBJ2-3,TRBD1,TRBV5-1,CASSVAQGATDTQYF,TGCGCCAGCAGCGTGGCACAGGGGGCCACAGATACGCAGTATTTT
.,TRBJ2-7,TRBD1,TRBV5-1,CASSDRANYEQYF,TGCGCCAGCAGCGACAGGGCGAACTACGAGCAGTACTTC
.,TRBJ2-7,TRBD1,TRBV6-2/TRBV6-3,CASSRTGSLGQYF,TGTGCCAGTAGCAGGACAGGGTCGCTGGGGCAGTACTTC
many,TRBJ1-4,.,TRBV5-1,CASSLGQGGTANEKLFF,TGCGCCAGCAGCTTGGGGCAGGGTGGTACGGCGAATGAAAAACTGTTTTTT
.,TRBJ1-5,.,TRBV19,CASSIDRSSQPQHF,TGTGCCAGTAGTATAGATCGTAGCAGTCAGCCCCAGCATTTT
many,TRBJ1-2,.,TRBV28,CASSPRPTYGYTF,TGTGCCAGCAGTCCAAGACCAACCTATGGCTACACCTTC
many,TRBJ1-2,TRBD1,TRBV5-1,CASSWGQGTYGYTF,TGCGCCAGCAGCTGGGGACAGGGTACCTATGGCTACACCTTC
many,TRBJ2-2,TRBD2,TRBV3-1,CASSQGGGPAGELFF,TGTGCCAGCAGCCAAGGCGGGGGTCCTGCCGGGGAGCTGTTTTTT
.,TRBJ1-1,.,TRBV20-1,CSARKGVGNTEAFF,TGCAGTGCTAGAAAAGGGGTTGGTAACACTGAAGCTTTCTTT
many,TRBJ2-7,TRBD1,TRBV5-5,CASRRGQTYEQYF,TGTGCCAGCAGGAGGGGGCAGACCTACGAGCAGTACTTC
many,TRBJ2-5,TRBD2,TRBV5-1,CASSLDGGRGETQYF,TGCGCCAGCAGCTTGGATGGCGGGAGAGGAGAGACCCAGTACTTC
many,TRBJ2-1,.,TRBV5-1,CASSLAGLMDYEQFF,TGCGCCAGCAGCTTGGCCGGTCTAATGGACTATGAGCAGTTCTTC
many,TRBJ2-3,.,TRBV11-2,CASSPSPQRTDTQYF,TGTGCCAGCAGCCCTAGCCCCCAGCGCACAGATACGCAGTATTTT
many,TRBJ1-6,TRBD1,TRBV20-1,CSAHAVQGQGLEGSPLHF,TGCAGTGCTCATGCCGTTCAGGGACAGGGTTTGGAAGGATCACCCCTCCACTTT
many,TRBJ2-7,.,TRBV7-2,CASSPGRGVAEQYF,TGTGCCAGCAGCCCAGGGCGAGGAGTAGCCGAGCAGTACTTC
many,TRBJ1-1,.,TRBV11-2,CASSLRQVLEAFF,TGTGCCAGCAGCTTACGACAGGTGCTTGAAGCTTTCTTT
few,TRBJ2-6,.,TRBV7-2,CASSSRLGEANVLTF,TGTGCCAGCAGCTCAAGACTCGGAGAGGCCAACGTCCTGACTTTC
many,TRBJ2-7,.,TRBV7-9,CASSSPGGGYEQYF,TGTGCCAGCAGCTCCCCCGGGGGCGGGTACGAGCAGTACTTC
many,TRBJ2-1,TRBD2,TRBV7-2,CASSSPGLAGDPSSYNEQFF,TGTGCCAGCAGCTCACCGGGACTAGCGGGAGACCCTAGCTCCTACAATGAGCAGTTCTTC
many,TRBJ2-7,.,TRBV3-1,CASSQEWRGSYEQYF,TGTGCCAGCAGCCAAGAATGGAGGGGTTCCTACGAGCAGTACTTC